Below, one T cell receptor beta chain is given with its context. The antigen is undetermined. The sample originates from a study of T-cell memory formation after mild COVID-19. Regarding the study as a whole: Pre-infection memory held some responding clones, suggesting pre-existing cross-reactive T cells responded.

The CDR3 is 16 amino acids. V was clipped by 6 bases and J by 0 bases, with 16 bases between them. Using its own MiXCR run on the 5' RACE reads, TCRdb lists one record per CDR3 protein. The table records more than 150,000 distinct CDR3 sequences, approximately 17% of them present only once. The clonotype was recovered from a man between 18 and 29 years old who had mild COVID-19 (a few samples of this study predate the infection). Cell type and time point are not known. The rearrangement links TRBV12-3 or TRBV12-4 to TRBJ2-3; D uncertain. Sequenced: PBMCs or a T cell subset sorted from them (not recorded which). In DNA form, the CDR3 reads TGTGCCAGCAGCCCCTCCCGGCAGATTAGCACAGATACGCAGTATTTT. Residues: CASSPSRQISTDTQYF.